These 25 T cell receptor beta chains were sequenced from one sample in a study of chemoradiotherapy in HPV16-positive cancers. Sequencing was performed with immunoSEQ multiplex PCR; in TCRdb, only in-frame clones are kept and a portion is missing. The sample contains about 66,000 clones, around nine tenths of which appear only once. Sequenced here: blood, sampled from a patient who underwent chemoradiotherapy. These receptors originate from a human donor with HPV-associated anogenital cancer.

This chain uses TRBV5-1 with TRBJ1-3; perhaps TRBD1 as D (5 bases). This CDR3 has 15 amino acids. The V end lost 0 bases, the J end lost 0 bases, and 7 bases lay between the germline ends. The germline V gene has CDR1 SGHRS and CDR2 YFSETQ. The DNA for the CDR3 is TGCGCCAGCAGCTTGGGAGACAGCTCTGGAAACACCATATATTTT. As protein: CASSLGDSSGNTIYF.

The chain couples TRBV28 to TRBJ1-5; unclear D gene. The V and J ends lost 3 bases and 1 base respectively, with 7 bases between them. This CDR3 contains 14 residues. Germline V gene lookup returns CDR1 MDHEN and CDR2 SYDVKM. In nucleotides, the CDR3 is TGTGCCAGCAGTTTTTACTCGAGCAATCAGCCCCAGCATTTT. Translated: CASSFYSSNQPQHF.

The J gene is TRBJ2-2, the V gene TRBV5-1; D call uncertain. This CDR3 has 12 residues. Trimming took 7 bases from V and 2 from J, leaving 6 bases between them. Germline CDR1 reads SGHRS; CDR2 reads YFSETQ. This CDR3 is CASSINTGELFF. CDR3 DNA: TGCGCCAGCTCGATTAACACCGGGGAGCTGTTTTTT.

The rearrangement joins TRBV5-6 to TRBJ2-7, with D maybe TRBD1 (5 bases). The CDR3 spans 14 residues. V was trimmed by 4 bases and J by 3 bases, leaving 14 bases between them. Looked up from germline, CDR1 is SGHDT and CDR2 is YYEEEE. The CDR3 here is CASSLGGDSYEQYF. The CDR3 coding sequence is TGTGCCAGCAGCCTGGGTGGAGACAGCTACGAGCAGTACTTC.

The chain has TRBV30 and TRBJ2-7; D is perhaps TRBD1 (5 bases). The germline V gene has CDR1 GTSNPN and CDR2 SVGIG (reference sequence). V was clipped by 4 bases and J by 2 bases, with 24 bases between them. CDR3 size: 17 residues. This chain's CDR3 is CAWNANTGRGVPYEQYF. CDR3 sequence (DNA): TGTGCCTGGAACGCCAACACGGGTAGGGGTGTACCCTACGAGCAGTACTTC. Full variable domain (remainder filled in from reference TRBV30 and TRBJ2-7): SQTIHQWPATLVQPVGSPLSLECTVEGTSNPNLYWYRQAAGRGLQLLFYSVGIGQISSEVPQNLSASRPQDRQFILSSKKLLLSDSGFYLCAWNANTGRGVPYEQYFGPGTRLTVT.

V is TRBV4-1 and J is TRBJ2-1, with 9 bases aligning to TRBD2. CDR1 is MGHRA, CDR2 YSYEKL, per germline. The CDR3 runs to 18 residues. V lost 1 base to trimming and J lost 0 bases; unmatched junction nucleotides: 7. The CDR3 DNA sequence: TGCGCCAGCAGCCAAGTTGATATGGGACTAGCCTCCTACAATGAGCAGTTCTTC. Residues: CASSQVDMGLASYNEQFF.

V is TRBV4-1 and J is TRBJ2-7, with D perhaps TRBD1 (6 bases). Germline CDR1 and CDR2: MGHRA and YSYEKL. The CDR3 length is 15 residues. The V end lost 0 bases, the J end lost 2 bases, and 11 bases lay between the germline ends. The CDR3: CASSQDTGIPYEQYF. DNA of the CDR3: TGCGCCAGCAGCCAAGACACAGGGATCCCCTACGAGCAGTACTTC.

This clone has just a few counts. The rearrangement links TRBV5-1 to TRBJ2-2; possible D gene TRBD2, 5 bases. Germline lookup yields CDR1 SGHRS and CDR2 YFSETQ. The germline V and J ends were trimmed by 4 bases and 4 bases, with 20 bases remaining between them. The CDR3 length is 17 residues. In DNA, the CDR3 is TGCGCCAGCAGCGGATCGCTCCGGGGTAAAGGCACCGGGGAGCTGTTTTTT. Translating it yields CASSGSLRGKGTGELFF.

The rearrangement joins TRBV5-4 to TRBJ2-7; D remains ambiguous. Deletions cut 3 bases from V and 6 bases from J, with 13 bases between. Germline CDR1 and CDR2: SGHNT and YYREEE (reference sequence). The length of the CDR3 is 13 residues. This chain's CDR3 is CASSSGIPGEQYF. DNA of the CDR3: TGTGCCAGCAGCTCTGGGATTCCGGGCGAGCAGTACTTC.

This chain links TRBV11-2 with TRBJ2-1, with 13 bases aligning to TRBD2. From germline, CDR1 is SGHAT and CDR2 FQNNGV. The CDR3 sequence is 16 residues long. The V gene end was trimmed by 6 bases and the J gene end by 9 bases; junction bases not matched to a gene: 11. The CDR3 sequence is CASRTSGGAGVVEQFF. Written as DNA, the CDR3 is TGTGCCAGCAGAACTAGCGGGGGGGCCGGGGTCGTTGAGCAGTTCTTC. Drawing the rest from reference TRBV11-2 and TRBJ2-1, the complete variable domain is EAGVAQSPRYKIIEKRQSVAFWCNPISGHATLYWYQQILGQGPKLLIQFQNNGVVDDSQLPKDRFSAERLKGVDSTLKIQPAKLEDSAVYLCASRTSGGAGVVEQFFGPGTRLTVL.

CDR3 DNA: TGCGCCAGCAGCTCCCTTCGAGCCCCAGGATCCTATGGCTACACCTTC. Translating it yields CASSSLRAPGSYGYTF. V is TRBV5-1 and J is TRBJ1-2, with no clear D. V shed 3 bases and J shed 4 bases, with 19 bases lying between them. CDR1 is SGHRS and CDR2 is YFSETQ in the germline V gene. This CDR3 is 16 amino acids long.

The CDR3: CASSEITAEAFF. In DNA, the CDR3 is TGCGCCAGCAGTGAGATTACTGCTGAAGCTTTCTTT. The V call is TRBV10-2, the J call TRBJ1-1, with D hard to call. Germline lookup yields CDR1 WSHSY and CDR2 SAAADI. The V and J ends lost 2 bases and 6 bases respectively, with 7 bases between them. This CDR3 region has 12 residues.

The chain couples TRBV7-2 to TRBJ1-1; the D is unclear. The CDR3 has 15 amino acids. Germline V gives CDR1 SGHTA, CDR2 FQGNSA. Trimming left V 6 bases short and J 1 base short, with 15 bases between. The CDR3 bases are TGTGCCAGCAGAGCCCGTGTCATGTCGAACACTGAAGCTTTCTTT. Its protein product is CASRARVMSNTEAFF.

V is TRBV6-1 and J is TRBJ2-2; D is unresolved. Trimming took 6 bases from V and 1 from J, leaving 3 bases between them. The CDR3 length is 12 residues. The V gene's germline CDR1 is MNHNS and CDR2 SASEGT. CDR3: CASRENTGELFF. The CDR3 DNA reads as TGTGCCAGCAGGGAGAACACCGGGGAGCTGTTTTTT.

This chain uses TRBV28 with TRBJ1-2; D ambiguous. Germline loops: CDR1 MDHEN, CDR2 SYDVKM. V dropped 5 bases and J dropped 3 bases, with 4 bases sitting between them. CDR3 length: 11 amino acids. The CDR3 spells CASSRDYGYTF. As DNA, the CDR3 is TGTGCCAGCAGTAGGGACTATGGCTACACCTTC.

The V call is TRBV30, the J call TRBJ2-7, with 8 bases matching TRBD1. The V gene's germline CDR1 is GTSNPN and CDR2 SVGIG (reference sequence). Trimming took 0 bases from V and 3 from J; bases not matched to a gene: 1. The CDR3 spans 13 residues. DNA for the CDR3: TGTGCCTGGAGTGTACAGGGGGGCTACGAGCAGTACTTC. It is translated as CAWSVQGGYEQYF.

This chain connects TRBV6-5 to TRBJ1-5, with D maybe TRBD1 (5 bases). Per germline, CDR1 MNHEY and CDR2 SVGAGI. Between the trimmed V and J ends, which lost 6 bases and 6 bases, there was a span of 18 bases. This CDR3 comprises 15 residues. Here the CDR3 DNA reads TGTGCCAGCAGCCCACGGGGGGGGTCCGGTCAGCCCCAGCATTTT. Residues: CASSPRGGSGQPQHF.

J is TRBJ2-6 and V is TRBV29-1; weak D call: TRBD1 (7 bases). CDR3 length: 15 amino acids. V shed 4 bases and J shed 2 bases, with 12 bases lying between them. Per the germline V gene, CDR1 is SQVTM and CDR2 is ANQGSEA. The CDR3 DNA reads TGCAGCGTTGGAGCAGGGGGGACTGGGGCCAACGTCCTGACTTTC. It codes for CSVGAGGTGANVLTF.

The chain couples TRBV5-1 to TRBJ1-3; tentatively, D is TRBD1 (6 bases). The V end was cut by 3 bases, the J end by 4 bases, with 20 bases between. The CDR3 is made up of 17 amino acids. Germline V gene sequence: CDR1 SGHRS, CDR2 YFSETQ. The DNA of the CDR3 is TGCGCCAGCAGCTCCAAGGTCGCAGGGGTGGAAGGAAACACCATATATTTT. Its protein product is CASSSKVAGVEGNTIYF.

V and J are TRBV18 and TRBJ2-5, with TRBD2 matching over 8 bases. Germline CDR1 reads KGHSH; CDR2 reads LQKENI. The CDR3 spans 14 residues. With 8 bases clipped from V and 8 bases from J, the junction kept 13 bases outside the gene matches. CDR3 coding DNA: TGTGCCAGCACAATGGCTAAGCGGGAGTTAACCCAGTACTTC. It is translated as CASTMAKRELTQYF.

This chain connects TRBV25-1 to TRBJ2-1; 7 positions match TRBD2. This CDR3 comprises 17 residues. Germline values: CDR1 MGHDK, CDR2 SYGVNS. J gave up 7 bases and V 3 bases, and 15 bases lay outside the gene matches. The CDR3 nucleotides are TGTGCCAGCAGTGATGGGGGTTGGAGGGACTACCATAATGAGCAGTTCTTC. Translated, it gives CASSDGGWRDYHNEQFF.

CDR3 nucleotide sequence: TGCAGCGCCACGGGACAGGGGGCTGACTATGGCTACACCTTC. Amino acid sequence: CSATGQGADYGYTF. The chain recombines TRBV29-1 with TRBJ1-2; 12 bases align to TRBD1. With V trimmed by 7 bases and J by 3 bases, 6 bases remained unmatched. The CDR3 runs 14 residues. Germline-derived CDR1 and CDR2 are SQVTM and ANQGSEA.

This chain connects TRBV27 to TRBJ2-7; D perhaps matches TRBD1 (6 bases). V lost 10 bases and J lost 1, with 23 bases in between. The CDR3 is 16 residues long. Germline lookup yields CDR1 MNHEY and CDR2 SMNVEV (reference sequence). CDR3: CATRRGQLLSSYEQYF. The CDR3 coding sequence is TGTGCCACCAGACGTGGACAGCTCTTGTCTTCCTACGAGCAGTACTTC.

The chain couples TRBV27 to TRBJ2-7, with 7 bases aligning to TRBD2. This CDR3 has 14 amino acids. CDR1 and CDR2 from the germline V gene are MNHEY and SMNVEV (reference sequence). V trimming: 2 bases; J trimming: 6 bases; junction bases outside the gene matches: 7. CDR3 sequence reads: CASSLIGGGIEQYF. The CDR3 nucleotides are TGTGCCAGCAGTTTAATCGGCGGGGGAATCGAGCAGTACTTC.

The chain employs TRBV14 and TRBJ1-2, with D possibly matching TRBD1 (5 bases). CDR1 is SGHDN and CDR2 is FVKESK in the germline V gene. The CDR3 runs 15 residues. Deletions cut 0 bases from V and 5 bases from J, with 13 bases between. CDR3 sequence reads: CASSQDTGRTYGYTF. The CDR3 DNA follows: TGTGCCAGCAGCCAAGATACAGGCCGCACATATGGCTACACCTTC.